The entry below gives a single T cell receptor (beta chain) sequence along with its context. Its antigen is still unknown. The CDR3 extends over 14 amino acids. Germline V lookup: CDR1 SGHTA, CDR2 FQGTGA. This sample is drawn from a study of T cells expressing NK-cell markers. General observations from the study: It is unclear if expanded NKG2C-expressing clones target HCMV antigens.

TCRdb reprocessed the 5' RACE reads and reports one entry per CDR3 protein, with no DNA. The sample has 350,000 to 400,000 distinct CDR3 sequences. Sequenced material: blood T cells: a sorted CD56 or NKG2C T cell subset, CD4+ or CD8+ T cells, or bulk PBMC T cells (not recorded which). The chain carries TRBV7-3 and TRBJ2-3; lacking DNA, the TRBD1 call made by TCRdb goes unchecked. The sequence came from a woman aged 50 to 65 in good health. CDR3: CASSLSPGMDTQYF.